These T cell receptor beta chains were read from a single sample in a study of T cell repertoires in cytomegalovirus infection. Via MiXCR, TCRdb re-called the reads, giving one row per CDR3 protein. Of a few hundred thousand distinct CDR3 sequences listed, about 26% are singletons. The material sequenced was PBMCs. These receptors were collected from a human donor in good health (CMV status not recorded). Some clones in this sample may be carry-over from other donors' samples. CDR3s include the opening cysteine and the closing phenylalanine or tryptophan. Fields, in order: V gene, J gene, clone size, CDR3 length, D gene, CDR3 protein, CDR3 DNA. D genes are given only for firm matches. Clone size is shown for a subset of rows, as once, few, many or a class of expanded clone.

TRBV6-5	TRBJ2-1	.	15	.	CASSSTVGSYNEQFF	TGTGCCAGCAGTTCAACAGTCGGATCCTACAATGAGCAGTTCTTC
TRBV19	TRBJ2-1	once	16	TRBD2	CASRLAGVGGSNEQFF	TGTGCCAGTAGACTAGCGGGAGTTGGGGGTAGCAATGAGCAGTTCTTC
TRBV15	TRBJ2-7	.	14	.	CATSGDDGDYEQYF	TGTGCCACCAGCGGAGATGACGGAGACTACGAGCAGTACTTC
TRBV7-9	TRBJ1-1	.	14	.	CASSLRVTNTEAFF	TGTGCCAGCAGCTTACGGGTTACGAACACTGAAGCTTTCTTT
TRBV6-2/TRBV6-3	TRBJ1-2	.	15	.	CASSYSRTANYGYTF	TGTGCCAGCAGTTACTCCAGGACAGCTAACTATGGCTACACCTTC
TRBV28	TRBJ1-3	few	16	.	CASSLYEGKPGNTIYF	TGTGCCAGCAGTTTATATGAGGGAAAGCCTGGAAACACCATATATTTT
TRBV7-2	TRBJ2-1	many	14	TRBD2	CASSSRFGGNEQFF	TGTGCCAGCAGCTCGAGGTTCGGGGGGAATGAGCAGTTCTTC
TRBV7-2	TRBJ2-3	few	15	TRBD2	CASSVSGSRADTQYF	TGTGCCAGCAGCGTTAGCGGGTCCCGCGCAGATACGCAGTATTTT
TRBV5-1	TRBJ1-2	.	14	.	CASSLISANYGYTF	TGCGCCAGCAGCTTAATTTCCGCTAACTATGGCTACACCTTC
TRBV28	TRBJ2-1	.	19	TRBD2	CASTSKPGLARLSYNEQFF	TGTGCCAGCACCTCAAAACCGGGACTAGCGAGACTATCCTACAATGAGCAGTTCTTC
TRBV11-2	TRBJ2-1	few	16	TRBD2	CASSLGFGLGDNEQFF	TGTGCCAGCAGCTTAGGATTCGGACTAGGGGACAATGAGCAGTTCTTC
TRBV10-3	TRBJ2-7	.	14	TRBD1	CAISELGTGGEQYF	TGTGCCATCAGTGAGTTGGGGACAGGGGGCGAGCAGTACTTC
TRBV10-3	TRBJ2-6	many	20	.	CAISEFLPWQGNSGANVLTF	TGTGCCATCAGTGAGTTTTTACCGTGGCAGGGAAATTCTGGGGCCAACGTCCTGACTTTC
TRBV19	TRBJ2-2	.	14	TRBD1	CASSDRGASGELFF	TGTGCCAGTAGCGACAGGGGCGCGTCCGGGGAGCTGTTTTTT
TRBV27	TRBJ1-1	.	15	.	CASSLIRARDTEAFF	.
TRBV4-1	TRBJ2-5	many	17	.	CASSQDGLALWGETQYF	TGCGCCAGCAGCCAAGATGGGCTAGCTCTATGGGGAGAGACCCAGTACTTC
TRBV6-1	TRBJ2-3	.	11	.	CASSVSDTQYF	TGTGCCAGCAGTGTTTCAGATACGCAGTATTTT
TRBV11-3	TRBJ1-2	few	13	.	CASSYTMGQHYTF	TGTGCCAGCAGCTACACAATGGGGCAGCATTACACCTTC
TRBV20-1	TRBJ2-5	.	12	.	CSAPSGKETQYF	TGCAGTGCTCCCTCCGGTAAAGAGACCCAGTACTTC
TRBV7-2	TRBJ1-2	few	14	.	CASSLGVSGNGYTF	TGTGCCAGCAGCTTGGGGGTTAGCGGGAACGGCTACACCTTC
TRBV7-6	TRBJ2-5	.	15	TRBD2	CASSLMGEGQETQYF	TGTGCCAGCAGCTTAATGGGGGAGGGCCAAGAGACCCAGTACTTC
TRBV7-9	TRBJ2-4	many	14	.	CASSLKGAKNIQYF	TGTGCCAGCAGCTTAAAGGGGGCCAAAAACATTCAGTACTTC
TRBV7-2	TRBJ2-7	many	14	.	CASSLVGDTYEQYF	TGTGCCAGCAGCTTAGTGGGGGATACCTACGAGCAGTACTTC
TRBV20-1	TRBJ2-5	.	13	.	CSASSVVGETQYF	TGCAGTGCTAGTAGCGTCGTGGGGGAGACCCAGTACTTC
TRBV25-1	TRBJ1-2	.	13	TRBD1	CASNVQGGYGYTF	TGTGCCAGCAACGTACAGGGGGGGTATGGCTACACCTTC
TRBV7-8	TRBJ2-3	many	15	TRBD2	CASSLGLAGRDTQYF	TGTGCCAGCAGCCTAGGACTAGCGGGTAGAGATACGCAGTATTTT
TRBV5-4	TRBJ2-1	few	14	.	CAIHPPSDYNEQFF	TGTGCCATCCACCCCCCTAGCGATTACAATGAGCAGTTCTTC
TRBV20-1	TRBJ2-3	.	15	TRBD2	CSTSRVAGRTDTQYF	TGCAGTACCTCACGTGTAGCGGGACGCACAGATACGCAGTATTTT
TRBV7-2	TRBJ1-2	many	16	.	CASSLVPELSNYGYTF	TGTGCCAGCAGCTTAGTTCCGGAGCTGTCTAACTATGGCTACACCTTC
TRBV12-3/TRBV12-4	TRBJ2-1	.	13	.	CASSLVAGGSKFF	.
TRBV27	TRBJ1-1	few	14	.	CASSFAGRDTEAFF	TGTGCCAGCAGTTTTGCGGGGAGGGACACTGAAGCTTTCTTT
TRBV4-3	TRBJ1-1	many	13	.	CASSQDDRREAFF	TGCGCCAGCAGCCAAGATGACAGAAGAGAAGCTTTCTTT
TRBV27	TRBJ1-1	few	15	.	CASSLWGRVNTEAFF	TGTGCCAGCAGTTTATGGGGCAGAGTGAACACTGAAGCTTTCTTT
TRBV6-1	TRBJ1-2	.	13	.	CASKDIFSNGYTF	TGTGCCAGTAAAGACATTTTCTCGAATGGCTACACCTTC
TRBV19	TRBJ1-2	.	13	.	CASRGDTAIGYTF	TGTGCCAGTAGAGGAGACACCGCTATTGGCTACACCTTC
TRBV5-1	TRBJ2-5	.	15	.	CASSLGPSPQETQYF	TGCGCCAGCAGCTTGGGGCCTAGCCCCCAGGAGACCCAGTACTTC
TRBV7-2	TRBJ1-5	many	12	.	CASSVPNQPQHF	TGTGCCAGCAGCGTACCCAATCAGCCCCAGCATTTT
TRBV7-8	TRBJ2-1	many	14	TRBD2	CASSLQREANEQFF	TGTGCCAGCAGCTTGCAGCGGGAGGCCAATGAGCAGTTCTTC
TRBV20-1	TRBJ2-2	.	14	.	CSAHGPANTGELFF	TGCAGTGCTCACGGGCCGGCGAACACCGGGGAGCTGTTTTTT
TRBV7-8	TRBJ1-5	.	16	TRBD1	CASSGTGQGNNQPQHF	TGTGCCAGCAGCGGGACCGGACAGGGAAACAATCAGCCCCAGCATTTT
TRBV11-3	TRBJ1-1	.	15	.	CASSSTSGSYTEAFF	TGTGCCAGCAGCTCCACCTCGGGGTCTTACACTGAAGCTTTCTTT